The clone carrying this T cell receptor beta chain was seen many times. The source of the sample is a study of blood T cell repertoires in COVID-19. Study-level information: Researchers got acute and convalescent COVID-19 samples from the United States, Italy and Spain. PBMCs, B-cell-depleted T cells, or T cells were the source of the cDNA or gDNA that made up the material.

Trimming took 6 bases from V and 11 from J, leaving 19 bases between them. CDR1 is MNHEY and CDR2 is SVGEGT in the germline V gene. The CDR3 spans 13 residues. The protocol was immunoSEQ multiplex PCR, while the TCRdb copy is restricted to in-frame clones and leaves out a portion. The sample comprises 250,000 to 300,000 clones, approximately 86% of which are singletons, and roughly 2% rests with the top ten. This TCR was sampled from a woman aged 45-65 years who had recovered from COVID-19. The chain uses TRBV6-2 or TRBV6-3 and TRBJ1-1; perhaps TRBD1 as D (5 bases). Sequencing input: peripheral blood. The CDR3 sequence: CASSPQWGVEAFF. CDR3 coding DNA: TGTGCCAGCAGCCCTCAATGGGGGGTTGAGGCTTTCTTT.